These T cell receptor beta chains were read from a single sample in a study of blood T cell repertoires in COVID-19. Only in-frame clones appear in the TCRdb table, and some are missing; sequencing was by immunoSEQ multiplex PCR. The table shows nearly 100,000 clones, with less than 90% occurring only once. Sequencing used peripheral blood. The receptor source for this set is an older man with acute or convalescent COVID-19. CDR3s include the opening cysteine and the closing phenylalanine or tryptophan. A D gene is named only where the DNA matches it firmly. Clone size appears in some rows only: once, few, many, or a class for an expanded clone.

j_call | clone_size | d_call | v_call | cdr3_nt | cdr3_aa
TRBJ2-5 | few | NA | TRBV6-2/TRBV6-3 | TGTGCCAGCAGTCGGGGGGAGACCCAGTACTTC | CASSRGETQYF
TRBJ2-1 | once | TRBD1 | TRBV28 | TGTGCCAGCAGCCTCAGCCTACAGGGGAAGTATGAGCAGTTCTTC | CASSLSLQGKYEQFF
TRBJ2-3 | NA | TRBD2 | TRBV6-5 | TGTGCCAGCAGTACGGGACTAGGGAGAACAGATACGCAGTATTTT | CASSTGLGRTDTQYF
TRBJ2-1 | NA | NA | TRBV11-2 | TGTGCCAGCAGCTTAGAGCAGGGGATCCAGTTCTTC | CASSLEQGIQFF
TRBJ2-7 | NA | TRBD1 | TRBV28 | TGTGCCAGCAGTAATTGGACAGGGTACTCCGAGCAGTACTTC | CASSNWTGYSEQYF
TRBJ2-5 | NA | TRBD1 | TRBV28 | TGTGCCAGCAGGGGGACAGACGGACGGGAGACCCAGTACTTC | CASRGTDGRETQYF
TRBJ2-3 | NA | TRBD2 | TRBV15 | TGTGCCACCAGCAGAGATCCCAGCGGGAGCCCCATTGCCACAGATACGCAGTATTTT | CATSRDPSGSPIATDTQYF
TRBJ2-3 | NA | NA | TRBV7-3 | TGTGCCAGCAGCTTAAATCGGGGGAGCACAGATACGCAGTATTTT | CASSLNRGSTDTQYF
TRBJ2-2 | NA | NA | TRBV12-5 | TGTGCTAGTGGTTTTGACTGGACCGGGGAGCTGTTTTTT | CASGFDWTGELFF
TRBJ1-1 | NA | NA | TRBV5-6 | TGTGCCAGCAGCTTCGGACCTGGGAGTGAAGCTTTCTTT | CASSFGPGSEAFF
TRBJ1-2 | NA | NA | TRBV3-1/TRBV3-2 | TGTGCCAGCAGCTCGGGACAAGATGGCTACACCTTC | CASSSGQDGYTF
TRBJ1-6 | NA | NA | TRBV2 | TGTGCCAGCAGTGGGGGGGGACCGGGACCCACAAATTCACCCCTCCACTTT | CASSGGGPGPTNSPLHF
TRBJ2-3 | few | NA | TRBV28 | TGTGCCAGCAGCACCCCCTTCGGGCTAGCAGACACAGATACGCAGTATTTT | CASSTPFGLADTDTQYF
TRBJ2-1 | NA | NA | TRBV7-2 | TGTGCCAGCAGCCCGAGCGGTCAGGCCTACAATGAGCAGTTCTTC | CASSPSGQAYNEQFF
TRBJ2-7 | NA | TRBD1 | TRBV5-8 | TGTGCCAGCAGCCCTATAAGACAGGGATCTTACGAGCAGTACTTC | CASSPIRQGSYEQYF
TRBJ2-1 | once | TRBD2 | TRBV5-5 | TGTGCCAGCAGCAGGGAGGGCCGAGGACATGAGCAGTTCTTC | CASSREGRGHEQFF
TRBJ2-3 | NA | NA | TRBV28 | TGTGCCAGCAGTTTGGGCTCCTCGAGCACAGATACGCAGTATTTT | CASSLGSSSTDTQYF
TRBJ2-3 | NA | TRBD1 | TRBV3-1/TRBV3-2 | TGTGCCAGCAGCCAACGGGACAGGGCCCGAGATACGCAGTATTTT | CASSQRDRARDTQYF